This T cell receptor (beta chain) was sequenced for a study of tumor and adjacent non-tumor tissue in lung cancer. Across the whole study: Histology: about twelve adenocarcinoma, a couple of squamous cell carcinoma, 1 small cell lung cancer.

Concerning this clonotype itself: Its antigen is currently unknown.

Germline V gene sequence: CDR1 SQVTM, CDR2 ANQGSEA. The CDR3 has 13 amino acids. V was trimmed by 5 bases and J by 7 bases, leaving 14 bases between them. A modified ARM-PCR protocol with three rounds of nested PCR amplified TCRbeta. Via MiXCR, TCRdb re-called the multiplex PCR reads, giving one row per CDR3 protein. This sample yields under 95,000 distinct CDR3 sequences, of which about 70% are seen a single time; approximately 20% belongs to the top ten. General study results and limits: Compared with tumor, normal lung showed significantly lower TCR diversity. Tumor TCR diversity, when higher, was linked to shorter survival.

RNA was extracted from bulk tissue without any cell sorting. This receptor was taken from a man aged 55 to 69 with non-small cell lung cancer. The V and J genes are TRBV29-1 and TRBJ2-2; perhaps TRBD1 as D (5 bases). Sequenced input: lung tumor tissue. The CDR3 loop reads CSVSATVFGELFF. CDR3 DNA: TGCAGCGTTTCCGCGACAGTGTTCGGGGAGCTGTTTTTT.